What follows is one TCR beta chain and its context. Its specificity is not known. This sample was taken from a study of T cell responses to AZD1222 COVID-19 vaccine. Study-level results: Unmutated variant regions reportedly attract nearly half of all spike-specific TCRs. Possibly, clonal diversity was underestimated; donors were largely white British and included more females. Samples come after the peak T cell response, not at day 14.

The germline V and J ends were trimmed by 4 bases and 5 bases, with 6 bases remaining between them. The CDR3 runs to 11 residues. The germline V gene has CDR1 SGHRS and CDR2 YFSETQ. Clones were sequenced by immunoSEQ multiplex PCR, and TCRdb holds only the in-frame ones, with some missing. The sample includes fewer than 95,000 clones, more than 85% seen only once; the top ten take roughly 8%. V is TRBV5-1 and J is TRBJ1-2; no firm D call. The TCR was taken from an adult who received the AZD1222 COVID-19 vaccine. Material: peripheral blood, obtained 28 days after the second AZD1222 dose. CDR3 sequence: CASSDQYGYTF. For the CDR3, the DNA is TGCGCCAGCAGCGACCAATATGGCTACACCTTC.